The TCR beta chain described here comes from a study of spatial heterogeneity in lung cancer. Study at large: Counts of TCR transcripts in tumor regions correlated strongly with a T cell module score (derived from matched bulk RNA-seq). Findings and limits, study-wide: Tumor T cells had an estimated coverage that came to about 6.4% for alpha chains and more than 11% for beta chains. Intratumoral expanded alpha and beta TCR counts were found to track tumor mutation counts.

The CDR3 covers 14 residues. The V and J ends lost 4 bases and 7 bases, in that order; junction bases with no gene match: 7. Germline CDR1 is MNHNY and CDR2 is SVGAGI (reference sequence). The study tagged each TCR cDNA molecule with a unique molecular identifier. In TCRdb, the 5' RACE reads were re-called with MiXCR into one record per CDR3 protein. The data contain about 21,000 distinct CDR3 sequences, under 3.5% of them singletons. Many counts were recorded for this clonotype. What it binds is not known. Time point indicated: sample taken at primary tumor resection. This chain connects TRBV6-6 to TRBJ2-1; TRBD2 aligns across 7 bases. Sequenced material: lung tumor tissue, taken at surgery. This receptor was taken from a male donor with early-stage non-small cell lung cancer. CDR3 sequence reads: CASSFSGMENEQFF. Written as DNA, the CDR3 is TGTGCCAGCAGTTTCAGCGGGATGGAAAATGAGCAGTTCTTC.